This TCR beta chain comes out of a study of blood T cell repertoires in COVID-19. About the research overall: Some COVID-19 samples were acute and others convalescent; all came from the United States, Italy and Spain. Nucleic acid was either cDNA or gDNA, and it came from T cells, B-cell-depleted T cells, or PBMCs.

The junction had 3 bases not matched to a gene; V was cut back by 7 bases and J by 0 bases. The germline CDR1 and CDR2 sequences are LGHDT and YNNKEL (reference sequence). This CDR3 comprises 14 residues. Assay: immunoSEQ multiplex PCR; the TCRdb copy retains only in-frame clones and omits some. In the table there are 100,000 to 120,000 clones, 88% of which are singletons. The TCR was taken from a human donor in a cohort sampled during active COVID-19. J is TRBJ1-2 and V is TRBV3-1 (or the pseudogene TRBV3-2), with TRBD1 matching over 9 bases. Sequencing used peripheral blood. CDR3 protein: CASKGQGANYGYTF. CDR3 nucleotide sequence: TGTGCCAGCAAGGGACAGGGAGCTAACTATGGCTACACCTTC.